Below, 29 T cell receptor beta chains from the same sample are listed, as sequenced in a study of blood T cell repertoires in COVID-19. Sequenced by immunoSEQ multiplex PCR; TCRdb stores in-frame clones only, minus some. This table has 55,000 to 75,000 clones, roughly 80% appearing once. Specimen: peripheral blood. These TCRs come from a man between 70 and 80 years old with acute or convalescent COVID-19.

The chain links TRBV20-1 to TRBJ2-3; D not certain. This CDR3 spans 14 amino acids. Germline V lookup: CDR1 DFQATT, CDR2 SNEGSKA (reference sequence). V lost 5 bases and J 2 bases, leaving 14 bases between the germline ends. The CDR3 region is CSARARGDTDTQYF. The CDR3 DNA reads TGCAGTGCTCGTGCCCGCGGAGACACAGATACGCAGTATTTT.

This rearrangement joins TRBV5-6 to TRBJ1-1, with a possible D match to TRBD1 (6 bases). CDR1 and CDR2 (germline): SGHDT, YYEEEE. This CDR3 is built from 14 residues. V lost 0 bases and J lost 4, with 10 bases in between. For the CDR3, the DNA is TGTGCCAGCAGCTTGGCAGGGGCGCGCACTGAAGCTTTCTTT. This encodes CASSLAGARTEAFF. Drawing the rest from reference TRBV5-6 and TRBJ1-1, the complete variable domain is DAGVTQSPTHLIKTRGQQVTLRCSPKSGHDTVSWYQQALGQGPQFIFQYYEEEERQRGNFPDRFSGHQFPNYSSELNVNALLLGDSALYLCASSLAGARTEAFFGQGTRLTVV.

This sequence joins TRBV7-2 and TRBJ1-2, with D tentatively TRBD1 (5 bases). Germline CDR1 reads SGHTA; CDR2 reads FQGNSA. CDR3 size: 14 residues. V dropped 0 bases and J dropped 4 bases, with 9 bases sitting between them. The CDR3 sequence: CASSLATDFYGYTF. The DNA of the CDR3 is TGTGCCAGCAGCTTAGCGACAGATTTCTATGGCTACACCTTC.

The gene calls are TRBV19 and TRBJ1-1; D is perhaps TRBD1 (6 bases). V dropped 3 bases and J dropped 6 bases, with 8 bases sitting between them. CDR1 LNHDA and CDR2 SQIVND come from the germline V gene (reference sequence). The CDR3 is made up of 12 amino acids. This CDR3 is CASSIRGAEAFF. The CDR3 DNA follows: TGTGCCAGTAGTATCAGGGGAGCTGAAGCTTTCTTT.

The CDR3 DNA is TGTGCCAGCAGCTTGGCGCCCTCAGGGAAAAACATTCAGTACTTC. This sequence encodes CASSLAPSGKNIQYF. The chain couples TRBV5-5 to TRBJ2-4, with D perhaps TRBD1 (5 bases). CDR1 and CDR2 from the germline V gene are SGHKS and YYEKEE (reference sequence). The germline V and J ends were trimmed by 0 bases and 4 bases, with 11 bases remaining between them. The length of the CDR3 is 15 residues.

The V gene is TRBV7-3, the J gene TRBJ1-1; D perhaps matches TRBD1 (5 bases). The CDR3 is 14 residues long. Germline V gene lookup returns CDR1 SGHTA and CDR2 FQGTGA. Trimming cost V 5 bases and J 1 base, with 11 bases left between them. CDR3 protein: CASSTEGANTEAFF. The CDR3 DNA follows: TGTGCCAGCAGCACAGAAGGGGCGAACACTGAAGCTTTCTTT. The full variable domain, completed using reference TRBV7-3 and TRBJ1-1, is GAGVSQTPSNKVTEKGKYVELRCDPISGHTALYWYRQSLGQGPEFLIYFQGTGAADDSGLPNDRFFAVRPEGSVSTLKIQRTERGDSAVYLCASSTEGANTEAFFGQGTRLTVV.

The V gene is TRBV7-2, the J gene TRBJ2-3; 11 bases map to TRBD1. Trimming cost V 2 bases and J 5 bases; bases outside gene matches: 3. This CDR3 is 15 amino acids long. Germline assignment: CDR1 SGHTA and CDR2 FQGNSA. As DNA, the CDR3 is TGTGCCAGCAGCTTATGGGACAGGGGGGAAGATACGCAGTATTTT. Its protein is CASSLWDRGEDTQYF.

This clone has a single count. J is TRBJ2-7 and V is TRBV2; a possible D gene is TRBD1 (6 bases). The germline CDR1 and CDR2 sequences are SNHLY and FYNNEI. The V gene lost 6 bases and the J gene lost 0 bases, with 12 bases spanning the gap. The CDR3 is 14 amino acids. The CDR3 sequence is CASRNRDTSYEQYF. The CDR3 coding sequence is TGTGCCAGCAGAAACAGGGATACCTCCTACGAGCAGTACTTC.

The chain links TRBV5-6 to TRBJ2-7; maybe TRBD1 (5 bases). Germline CDR1 is SGHDT and CDR2 is YYEEEE. V was clipped by 0 bases and J by 7 bases, with 14 bases between them. The CDR3 runs to 14 residues. CDR3 residues: CASSLGQPPMEQYF. CDR3 nucleotides: TGTGCCAGCAGCTTGGGACAGCCGCCTATGGAGCAGTACTTC.

The chain recombines TRBV2 with TRBJ2-7, with D maybe TRBD1 (5 bases). The CDR3 runs 12 residues. Germline values: CDR1 SNHLY, CDR2 FYNNEI. Trimming removed 8 bases at V and 3 bases at J, with 11 bases between. The DNA of the CDR3 is TGTGCCAGCCAGGGATTGGGCTACGAGCAGTACTTC. Its translation is CASQGLGYEQYF.

V usage is TRBV30 and J usage is TRBJ1-5; 8 nucleotides line up with TRBD1. This CDR3 spans 15 amino acids. V trimming: 3 bases; J trimming: 0 bases; junction bases outside the gene matches: 4. Germline V gene lookup returns CDR1 GTSNPN and CDR2 SVGIG (reference sequence). The CDR3: CAWRTGEYSNQPQHF. The CDR3 DNA is TGTGCCTGGAGGACAGGGGAATATAGCAATCAGCCCCAGCATTTT.

The V gene is TRBV5-1, the J gene TRBJ2-7; 7 bases match TRBD1. There are 12 residues in the CDR3. V was clipped by 0 bases and J by 10 bases; unmatched bases: 4. Germline CDR1 and CDR2: SGHRS and YFSETQ. The CDR3 here is CASSLGQGVQYF. For the CDR3, the DNA is TGCGCCAGCAGCTTGGGGCAGGGGGTTCAGTACTTC.

The chain's CDR3 is CASSYDSMNTEAFF. In DNA, the CDR3 is TGTGCCAGCAGTTACGACAGCATGAACACTGAAGCTTTCTTT. J is TRBJ1-1 and V is TRBV6-5; the D gene is possibly TRBD1 (5 bases). V shed 2 bases and J shed 0 bases, with 7 bases lying between them. This CDR3 has 14 amino acids. Germline V gene data show CDR1 as MNHEY and CDR2 as SVGAGI.

The chain combines TRBV28 with TRBJ2-1; 9 nucleotides match TRBD2. Germline V gene data show CDR1 as MDHEN and CDR2 as SYDVKM. With V trimmed by 2 bases and J by 8 bases, 7 bases remained unmatched. The CDR3 sequence is 15 residues long. This CDR3 reads CASSLASGTRDEQFF. DNA for the CDR3: TGTGCCAGCAGTTTAGCTAGCGGGACGAGGGATGAGCAGTTCTTC.

This chain uses TRBV4-2 with TRBJ2-7; TRBD1 matches 7 bases. CDR1 is LGHNA, CDR2 YNFKEQ, per germline. This CDR3 is built from 15 residues. Germline trimming cut 0 bases from V and 6 bases from J; bases unmatched to any gene: 8. Here the CDR3 reads CASSQDAGTEREQYF. Written as DNA, the CDR3 is TGTGCCAGCAGCCAAGACGCCGGGACAGAGCGCGAGCAGTACTTC.

This chain joins TRBV3-1 (or the pseudogene TRBV3-2) and TRBJ2-5; D might be TRBD1 (5 bases). Germline lookup yields CDR1 LGHDT and CDR2 YNNKEL (reference sequence). CDR3 length: 14 residues. V lost 2 bases and J lost 2, with 9 bases in between. CDR3 coding DNA: TGTGCCAGCAGCCAACAGGGAACGCAAGAGACCCAGTACTTC. This codes for CASSQQGTQETQYF.

CDR3 loop: CASSYFLGAGTEAFF. Here the CDR3 DNA reads TGTGCCAGCAGTTACTTTCTGGGGGCAGGAACTGAAGCTTTCTTT. The rearrangement uses TRBV6-5 and TRBJ1-1, with D perhaps TRBD1 (6 bases). CDR1 and CDR2 (germline): MNHEY, SVGAGI. V was trimmed by 1 base and J by 5 bases, leaving 14 bases between them. The CDR3 totals 15 residues.

This chain uses TRBV4-2 with TRBJ2-3; 8 bases match TRBD2. Germline assignment: CDR1 LGHNA and CDR2 YNFKEQ. The length of the CDR3 is 14 residues. The V gene end was trimmed by 5 bases and the J gene end by 2 bases; junction bases not matched to a gene: 3. In nucleotides, the CDR3 is TGTGCCAGCAGCAACGGGAGGGTCACAGATACGCAGTATTTT. It yields the protein CASSNGRVTDTQYF.

The rearrangement joins TRBV30 to TRBJ1-4; D call uncertain. The V end lost 0 bases, the J end lost 3 bases, and 11 bases lay between the germline ends. Germline values: CDR1 GTSNPN, CDR2 SVGIG (reference sequence). This CDR3 is 15 amino acids long. CDR3 residues: CAWSVTHGANEKLFF. The CDR3 DNA is TGTGCCTGGAGTGTAACTCACGGAGCTAATGAAAAACTGTTTTTT.

The chain uses TRBV10-2 and TRBJ2-2; no clear D gene. The germline gives CDR1 WSHSY, CDR2 SAAADI. This CDR3 spans 14 amino acids. Trimming took 2 bases from V and 5 from J, leaving 9 bases between them. CDR3 in DNA: TGCGCCAGCAGTGAGAGAGACGGGACCGGGGAGCTGTTTTTT. This encodes CASSERDGTGELFF.

The rearrangement links TRBV2 to TRBJ2-7, with 10 bases fitting TRBD1. Germline V gene sequence: CDR1 SNHLY, CDR2 FYNNEI. V lost 0 bases and J lost 6; bases outside the gene matches: 5. The length of the CDR3 is 15 residues. DNA of the CDR3: TGTGCCAGCAGTGAAGCGACGGGGACAGGGGTCGAGCAGTACTTC. Amino acid sequence: CASSEATGTGVEQYF.

The chain employs TRBV27 and TRBJ2-1; perhaps TRBD2 as D (6 bases). Per germline, CDR1 MNHEY and CDR2 SMNVEV (reference sequence). The CDR3 loop spans 15 amino acids. Trimming took 7 bases from V and 0 from J, leaving 13 bases between them. CDR3: CASIRGRGSYNEQFF. CDR3 DNA sequence: TGTGCCAGCATCCGGGGGAGAGGCTCCTACAATGAGCAGTTCTTC.

V gene TRBV5-4 combines with J gene TRBJ2-2, with 10 positions matching TRBD2. The CDR3 consists of 16 residues. Germline V gene data show CDR1 as SGHNT and CDR2 as YYREEE (reference sequence). V was pared by 4 bases and J by 3 bases, with 6 bases of the junction left unmatched. The CDR3 coding sequence is TGTGCCAGCAGCACGAGCGGGAGGGCCGACACCGGGGAGCTGTTTTTT. Translation: CASSTSGRADTGELFF.

CDR3 sequence: CASSLGQGPQGEQYF. CDR3 nucleotide sequence: TGTGCCAGCAGCTTAGGGCAGGGCCCGCAAGGCGAGCAGTACTTC. The chain recombines TRBV7-2 with TRBJ2-7, with a weak D call TRBD1 (5 bases). V lost 1 base and J 6 bases, leaving 16 bases between the germline ends. CDR1 SGHTA and CDR2 FQGNSA come from the germline V gene. The CDR3 is 15 amino acids.

The V and J genes are TRBV5-4 and TRBJ2-3; no reliable D call. The CDR3 totals 12 residues. V gave up 5 bases and J gave up 2 bases, with 6 bases separating them. The germline V gene encodes CDR1 SGHNT and CDR2 YYREEE (reference sequence). The CDR3 is CASSPNTDTQYF. The CDR3 DNA follows: TGTGCCAGCAGTCCCAACACAGATACGCAGTATTTT. The whole variable domain, remainder taken from reference TRBV5-4 and TRBJ2-3, is ETGVTQSPTHLIKTRGQQVTLRCSSQSGHNTVSWYQQALGQGPQFIFQYYREEENGRGNFPPRFSGLQFPNYSSELNVNALELDDSALYLCASSPNTDTQYFGPGTRLTVL.

The chain uses TRBV12-3 or TRBV12-4 and TRBJ2-3; D call uncertain. Trimming shortened V by 1 base and J by 9 bases, and 8 bases separated the two germline ends. This CDR3 spans 12 amino acids. CDR3 loop: CASSLDVLTQYF. CDR3 nucleotide sequence: TGTGCCAGCAGTTTAGATGTTTTAACGCAGTATTTT.

The rearrangement joins TRBV27 to TRBJ1-1; D is perhaps TRBD1 (6 bases). V was cut by 3 bases and J by 3 bases, with 17 bases left in between. The CDR3 has 16 amino acids. CDR1 is MNHEY, CDR2 SMNVEV, per germline (reference sequence). CDR3 in DNA: TGTGCCAGCAGTTTTAGATCGGGGGGCGCGGACACTGAAGCTTTCTTT. The encoded protein is CASSFRSGGADTEAFF.

The rearrangement joins TRBV19 to TRBJ2-1, with D tentatively TRBD2 (6 bases). Germline-derived CDR1 and CDR2 are LNHDA and SQIVND (reference sequence). The CDR3 runs to 14 residues. CDR3 sequence: CAAKAGSSYNEQFF. The DNA for the CDR3 is TGTGCTGCCAAGGCCGGGAGCTCCTACAATGAGCAGTTCTTC. The complete variable domain, with remaining parts taken from reference TRBV19 and TRBJ2-1, reads DGGITQSPKYLFRKEGQNVTLSCEQNLNHDAMYWYRQDPGQGLRLIYYSQIVNDFQKGDIAEGYSVSREKKESFPLTVTSAQKNPTAFYLCAAKAGSSYNEQFFGPGTRLTVL.

V and J are TRBV5-1 and TRBJ2-2; TRBD1 might be the D (5 bases). V was pared by 4 bases and J by 1 base, with 11 bases between. This CDR3 spans 15 amino acids. Germline assignment: CDR1 SGHRS and CDR2 YFSETQ. The CDR3: CASSPGHLNTGELFF. In DNA, the CDR3 is TGCGCCAGCAGCCCCGGACACCTGAACACCGGGGAGCTGTTTTTT.